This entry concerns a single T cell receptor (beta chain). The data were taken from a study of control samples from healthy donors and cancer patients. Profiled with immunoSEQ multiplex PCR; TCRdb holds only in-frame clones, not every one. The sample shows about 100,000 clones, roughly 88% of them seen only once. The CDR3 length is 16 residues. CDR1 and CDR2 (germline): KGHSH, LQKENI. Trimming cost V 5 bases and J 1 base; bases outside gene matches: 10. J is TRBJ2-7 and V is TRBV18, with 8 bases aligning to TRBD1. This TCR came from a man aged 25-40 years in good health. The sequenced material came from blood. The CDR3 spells CASSKEGQGPSYEQYF. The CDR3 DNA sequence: TGTGCCAGCTCAAAAGAAGGACAGGGCCCATCCTACGAGCAGTACTTC.